Listed here are 26 T cell receptor beta chains from one sample, sequenced in a study of shared clonotypes between healthy human individuals. Measured with immunoSEQ multiplex PCR; TCRdb has only the in-frame clones, and not every one. Of around 610,000 clones listed, about 95% are singletons. Positive CCR7 selection of CD45RO-negative cells yielded the naive CD8 cells, and terminally differentiated effector memory CD45RA+ cells were excluded. The source material was naive CD8+ T cells sorted from blood. Source of these receptors: a woman in her thirties in good health.

This chain uses TRBV5-1 with TRBJ2-5; D uncertain. The V gene's germline CDR1 is SGHRS and CDR2 YFSETQ. This CDR3 has 19 amino acids. Trimming left V 5 bases short and J 1 base short, with 27 bases between. The CDR3 loop reads CASSPPSPRVAEVQETQYF. The CDR3 nucleotides are TGCGCCAGCAGTCCCCCCAGTCCTCGGGTAGCAGAGGTCCAAGAGACCCAGTACTTC.

The chain has TRBV27 and TRBJ1-2; no clear D. From germline, CDR1 is MNHEY and CDR2 SMNVEV (reference sequence). The CDR3 extends over 14 amino acids. V was clipped by 4 bases and J by 4 bases, with 13 bases between them. Written as DNA, the CDR3 is TGTGCCAGCAGTTCGAGAGGTTTGTCCTATGGCTACACCTTC. It translates to CASSSRGLSYGYTF.

V gene TRBV7-9 combines with J gene TRBJ2-7, with D uncertain. Between the trimmed V and J ends, which lost 5 bases and 5 bases, there was a span of 13 bases. Germline V gives CDR1 SEHNR, CDR2 FQNEAQ (reference sequence). The length of the CDR3 is 13 residues. The CDR3 reads CASSPIENHEQYF. In nucleotides, the CDR3 is TGTGCCAGCAGCCCGATAGAAAACCACGAGCAGTACTTC.

This rearrangement joins TRBV2 to TRBJ1-2; D call uncertain. CDR1 is SNHLY, CDR2 FYNNEI, per germline. The length of the CDR3 is 12 residues. V was clipped by 8 bases and J by 7 bases, with 14 bases between them. CDR3 coding DNA: TGTGCCAGCGATGCGTTGCTTACTGGCTACACCTTC. Its translation: CASDALLTGYTF. Full variable domain (rest looked up from reference TRBV2 and TRBJ1-2): EPEVTQTPSHQVTQMGQEVILRCVPISNHLYFYWYRQILGQKVEFLVSFYNNEISEKSEIFDDQFSVERPDGSNFTLKIRSTKLEDSAMYFCASDALLTGYTFGSGTRLTVV.

The chain recombines TRBV11-1 with TRBJ2-3, with TRBD2 matching over 9 bases. Unmatched junction bases numbered 7, after V lost 5 bases and J lost 4 bases. This CDR3 has 15 residues. Germline lookup yields CDR1 SGHAT and CDR2 FQDESV (reference sequence). CDR3 amino acids: CASSPGAGGSDTQYF. CDR3 in DNA: TGTGCCAGCAGCCCGGGGGCGGGAGGGTCAGATACGCAGTATTTT.

With respect to this clone: This specimen includes other DNA sequences encoding the same CDR3. The chain carries TRBV5-6 and TRBJ2-7; D uncertain. V lost 4 bases, J lost 6 bases, and 8 bases lay in between. The CDR3 contains 11 residues. CDR1 and CDR2 from the germline V gene are SGHDT and YYEEEE. The CDR3 DNA reads TGTGCCAGCAGCCTCCTTAGCGAGCAGTACTTC. Protein product: CASSLLSEQYF.

The V gene is TRBV28, the J gene TRBJ2-3; 10 nucleotides line up with TRBD2. CDR1 and CDR2 from the germline V gene are MDHEN and SYDVKM. The ends lost 2 bases at V and 3 bases at J; junction bases unmatched: 2. The length of the CDR3 is 15 residues. The CDR3 region is CASSLTSGTTDTQYF. As DNA, the CDR3 is TGTGCCAGCAGTTTAACTAGCGGGACAACAGATACGCAGTATTTT.

The genes are TRBV19 and TRBJ1-1, with a tentative D call TRBD1 (5 bases). Germline CDR1 and CDR2: LNHDA and SQIVND (reference sequence). Deletions cut 9 bases from V and 5 bases from J, with 22 bases between. The CDR3 has 15 amino acids. The CDR3 DNA follows: TGTGCCAGGACCATCGCTGGGAGGGGTGGGACTGAAGCTTTCTTT. Translating it yields CARTIAGRGGTEAFF. The variable domain in full, with the rest retrieved from reference TRBV19 and TRBJ1-1, is DGGITQSPKYLFRKEGQNVTLSCEQNLNHDAMYWYRQDPGQGLRLIYYSQIVNDFQKGDIAEGYSVSREKKESFPLTVTSAQKNPTAFYLCARTIAGRGGTEAFFGQGTRLTVV.

The chain is built from TRBV29-1 and TRBJ2-7, with TRBD1 identical over 9 bases. CDR1 is SQVTM, CDR2 ANQGSEA, per germline. The CDR3 sequence is 14 residues long. Unmatched junction bases numbered 10, after V lost 8 bases and J lost 2 bases. In DNA form, the CDR3 reads TGCAGCTACGCACGGGGACAGGGCCCCTACGAGCAGTACTTC. This codes for CSYARGQGPYEQYF.

The chain uses TRBV7-9 and TRBJ2-3; TRBD1 agrees at 8 bases. This CDR3 has 14 residues. V shed 5 bases and J 6 bases; nucleotides not matched to a gene: 7. Germline V gene data show CDR1 as SEHNR and CDR2 as FQNEAQ (reference sequence). The CDR3 DNA reads TGTGCCAGCAGCGCGGACAGGGACCCGGATACGCAGTATTTT. Its translation is CASSADRDPDTQYF.

The chain carries TRBV19 and TRBJ2-1, with 7 bases identical to TRBD1. Germline V lookup: CDR1 LNHDA, CDR2 SQIVND (reference sequence). The junction had 10 bases not matched to a gene; V was cut back by 3 bases and J by 8 bases. There are 15 residues in the CDR3. The CDR3 reads CASSIERGLSHEQFF. CDR3 in DNA: TGTGCCAGTAGTATTGAAAGGGGGCTAAGTCATGAGCAGTTCTTC.

This clone was seen just once. J is TRBJ2-7 and V is TRBV5-6; 7 bases are shared with TRBD2. Losses at the gene ends were 1 base for V and 3 bases for J; bases not matched to a gene: 1. The CDR3 contains 13 residues. Germline V lookup: CDR1 SGHDT, CDR2 YYEEEE. The CDR3, as DNA: TGTGCCAGCAGCTTGACTAGCGTCTACGAGCAGTACTTC. Residues: CASSLTSVYEQYF.

V and J are TRBV19 and TRBJ2-1, with 7 bases identical to TRBD2. Germline CDR1 LNHDA, CDR2 SQIVND (reference sequence). The length of the CDR3 is 14 residues. The J segment lost 8 bases and the V segment lost 3 bases, leaving 7 bases of the junction unmatched. CDR3 loop: CASSMGGRVDEQFF. The CDR3 DNA reads as TGTGCCAGTAGTATGGGCGGGAGAGTCGATGAGCAGTTCTTC.

The chain is built from TRBV10-3 and TRBJ1-1, with D unclear. Germline CDR1 and CDR2: ENHRY and SYGVKD. This CDR3 comprises 13 residues. V shed 10 bases and J shed 1 base, with 13 bases lying between them. Here the CDR3 reads CASGRRRNTEAFF. CDR3 nucleotides: TGTGCCAGCGGCCGCAGGAGGAACACTGAAGCTTTCTTT.

The V call is TRBV4-1, the J call TRBJ2-1; weak D call: TRBD2 (5 bases). Looked up from germline, CDR1 is MGHRA and CDR2 is YSYEKL. The CDR3 sequence is 15 residues long. V was trimmed by 2 bases and J by 5 bases, leaving 13 bases between them. CDR3 in amino acids: CASSQLAGVNNEQFF. The CDR3 DNA is TGCGCCAGCAGCCAACTAGCTGGGGTCAACAATGAGCAGTTCTTC.

This sequence joins TRBV30 and TRBJ2-3; D is unresolved. The V end lost 1 base, the J end lost 6 bases, and 5 bases lay between the germline ends. Germline lookup yields CDR1 GTSNPN and CDR2 SVGIG (reference sequence). This CDR3 has 11 residues. CDR3 in DNA: TGTGCCTGGAGTGCGGCGGATACGCAGTATTTT. Translation gives CAWSAADTQYF.

The rearrangement uses TRBV6-5 and TRBJ1-5; 10 positions match TRBD1. V dropped 9 bases and J dropped 7; count of bases not matched to a gene: 6. There are 13 residues in the CDR3. Germline lookup yields CDR1 MNHEY and CDR2 SVGAGI. CDR3 amino acids: CASRRDRGQPQHF. The CDR3 nucleotides read TGTGCCAGTCGAAGGGACAGGGGACAGCCCCAGCATTTT.

The gene calls are TRBV5-1 and TRBJ2-7; 7 bases align to TRBD2. The germline CDR1 and CDR2 sequences are SGHRS and YFSETQ. The CDR3 loop spans 12 amino acids. The V gene end was trimmed by 6 bases and the J gene end by 7 bases; junction bases not matched to a gene: 7. CDR3 bases: TGCGCCAGCAAGCGGGATCCCTGGGAGCAGTACTTC. It encodes CASKRDPWEQYF.

The J gene is TRBJ2-7, the V gene TRBV27; no reliable D call. This CDR3 is 17 amino acids long. Germline values: CDR1 MNHEY, CDR2 SMNVEV (reference sequence). V was shortened by 3 bases and J by 5 bases, with 23 bases between the two germline ends. CDR3: CASSLTPPQARWHEQYF. CDR3 sequence (DNA): TGTGCCAGCAGTTTGACCCCCCCCCAAGCGAGATGGCACGAGCAGTACTTC.

This clone was detected only once. V and J are TRBV9 and TRBJ2-5, with 7 bases that match TRBD2. Germline CDR1 and CDR2: SGDLS and YYNGEE. V shed 4 bases, J shed 1 base, and the junction held 7 bases outside the gene matches. The CDR3 is 15 residues long. CDR3 bases: TGTGCCAGCAGCTCTTTGACGGGGGGCCAAGAGACCCAGTACTTC. Translated, it gives CASSSLTGGQETQYF. Filled out from reference TRBV9 and TRBJ2-5, the complete variable domain reads DSGVTQTPKHLITATGQRVTLRCSPRSGDLSVYWYQQSLDQGLQFLIQYYNGEERAKGNILERFSAQQFPDLHSELNLSSLELGDSALYFCASSSLTGGQETQYFGPGTRLLVL.

The chain carries TRBV6-1 and TRBJ2-1; TRBD1 is a possible D gene (6 bases). Germline CDR1 is MNHNS and CDR2 is SASEGT. Trimming stripped 2 bases from V and 7 bases from J, with 21 bases between. The CDR3 is 17 amino acids. CDR3: CASSETKQGAMWNEQFF. In DNA, the CDR3 is TGTGCCAGCAGTGAAACGAAACAGGGCGCAATGTGGAATGAGCAGTTCTTC.

In nucleotides, the CDR3 is TGTGCCAGCAGCCACAATCAGCCCCAGCATTTT. Translating it yields CASSHNQPQHF. This sequence joins TRBV27 and TRBJ1-5; D unresolved. V lost 6 bases to trimming and J lost 3 bases, with 3 bases between them. Germline V gene lookup returns CDR1 MNHEY and CDR2 SMNVEV (reference sequence). CDR3 length equals 11 residues.

The chain links TRBV19 to TRBJ2-7; TRBD1 aligns across 8 bases. CDR3 length: 15 amino acids. V lost 5 bases to trimming and J lost 0 bases; unmatched junction nucleotides: 6. Germline values: CDR1 LNHDA, CDR2 SQIVND (reference sequence). The CDR3 nucleotides are TGTGCCAGTAGTGCCGGACAGGGTAGCTCCTACGAGCAGTACTTC. Protein product: CASSAGQGSSYEQYF.

This chain uses TRBV19 with TRBJ2-1; TRBD2 aligns across 11 bases. V was pared by 3 bases and J by 0 bases, with 10 bases of the junction left unmatched. This CDR3 has 19 residues. Germline V CDR1 and CDR2: LNHDA, SQIVND (reference sequence). The CDR3 coding sequence is TGTGCCAGTAGTATGGGGTTAGCGGGAGGGCCCAGCTCCTACAATGAGCAGTTCTTC. Its protein product is CASSMGLAGGPSSYNEQFF.

V is TRBV27 and J is TRBJ2-2, with D unclear. Germline-derived CDR1 and CDR2 are MNHEY and SMNVEV (reference sequence). This CDR3 spans 13 amino acids. Trimming removed 0 bases at V and 8 bases at J, with 7 bases between. CDR3 in amino acids: CASSLSDGGELFF. In DNA, the CDR3 is TGTGCCAGCAGTTTATCGGACGGTGGGGAGCTGTTTTTT.

The gene calls are TRBV4-1 and TRBJ1-2; D uncertain. The CDR3 totals 15 residues. Per germline, CDR1 MGHRA and CDR2 YSYEKL. Trimming left V 3 bases short and J 8 bases short, with 19 bases between. Here the CDR3 reads CASSHVFKEREGYTF. The CDR3 DNA follows: TGCGCCAGCAGCCACGTCTTTAAGGAACGGGAGGGCTACACCTTC.